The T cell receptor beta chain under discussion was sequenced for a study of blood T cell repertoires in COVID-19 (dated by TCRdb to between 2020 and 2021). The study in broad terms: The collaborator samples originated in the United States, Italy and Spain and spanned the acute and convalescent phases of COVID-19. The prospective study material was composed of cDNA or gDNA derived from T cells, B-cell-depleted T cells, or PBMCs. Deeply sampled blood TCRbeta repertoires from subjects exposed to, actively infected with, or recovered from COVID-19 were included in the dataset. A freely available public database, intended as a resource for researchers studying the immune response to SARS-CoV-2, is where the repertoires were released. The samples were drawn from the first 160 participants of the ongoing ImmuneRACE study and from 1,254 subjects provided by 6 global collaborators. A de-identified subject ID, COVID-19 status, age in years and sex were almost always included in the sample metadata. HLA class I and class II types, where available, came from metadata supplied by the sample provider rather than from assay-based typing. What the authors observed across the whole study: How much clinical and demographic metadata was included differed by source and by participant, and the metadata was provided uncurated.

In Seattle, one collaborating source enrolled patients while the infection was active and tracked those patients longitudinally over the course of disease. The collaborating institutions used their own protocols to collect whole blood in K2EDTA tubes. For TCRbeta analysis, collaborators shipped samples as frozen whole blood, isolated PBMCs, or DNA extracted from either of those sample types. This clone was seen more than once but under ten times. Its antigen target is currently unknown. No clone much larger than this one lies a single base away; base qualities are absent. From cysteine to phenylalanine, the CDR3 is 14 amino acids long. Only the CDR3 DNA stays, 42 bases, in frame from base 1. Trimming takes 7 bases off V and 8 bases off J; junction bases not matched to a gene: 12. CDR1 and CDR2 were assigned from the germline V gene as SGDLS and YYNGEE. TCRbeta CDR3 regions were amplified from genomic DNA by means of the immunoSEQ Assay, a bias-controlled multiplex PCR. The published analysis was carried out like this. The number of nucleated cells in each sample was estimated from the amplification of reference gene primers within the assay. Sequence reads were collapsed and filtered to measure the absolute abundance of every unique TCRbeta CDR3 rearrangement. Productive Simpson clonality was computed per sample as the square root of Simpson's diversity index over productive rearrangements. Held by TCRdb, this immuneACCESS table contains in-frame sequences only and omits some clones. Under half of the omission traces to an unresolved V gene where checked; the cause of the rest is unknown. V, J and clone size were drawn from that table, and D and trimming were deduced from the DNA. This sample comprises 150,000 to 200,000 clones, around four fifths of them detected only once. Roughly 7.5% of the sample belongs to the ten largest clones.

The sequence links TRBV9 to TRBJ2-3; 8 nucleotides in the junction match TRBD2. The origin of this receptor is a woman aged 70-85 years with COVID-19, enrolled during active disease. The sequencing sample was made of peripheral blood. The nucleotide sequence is TGTGCCAGCGCATTAGCGGGATCCGCCGGTACGCAGTATTTT. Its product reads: CASALAGSAGTQYF.